Below, one T cell receptor beta chain is given with its context. Its specificity is unknown. This sample is drawn from a study of T-cell memory formation after mild COVID-19. The CDR3 is made up of 13 amino acids. The V gene lost 2 bases and the J gene lost 4 bases, with 9 bases spanning the gap. Germline assignment: CDR1 SGHRS and CDR2 YFSETQ. Using its own MiXCR run on the 5' RACE reads, TCRdb lists one record per CDR3 protein. The data hold 35,000 to 45,000 distinct CDR3 sequences, with more than 7% observed a single time. Study conclusions and caveats: Pre-infection memory contained some responding clones, which suggested that cross-reactive memory had joined. In second-wave clones peaking day 37, SARS-CoV-2 specificity remained unconfirmed.

V is TRBV5-1 and J is TRBJ1-1, with D unresolved. This clonotype originated in a man between 18 and 35 years old who had mild COVID-19 (a few samples of this study predate the infection). Cell type and time point are not known. The specimen was PBMCs or a T cell subset sorted from them (not recorded which). This chain's CDR3 is CASSFAQSTEAFF. DNA for the CDR3: TGCGCCAGCAGCTTTGCTCAGAGCACTGAAGCTTTCTTT.